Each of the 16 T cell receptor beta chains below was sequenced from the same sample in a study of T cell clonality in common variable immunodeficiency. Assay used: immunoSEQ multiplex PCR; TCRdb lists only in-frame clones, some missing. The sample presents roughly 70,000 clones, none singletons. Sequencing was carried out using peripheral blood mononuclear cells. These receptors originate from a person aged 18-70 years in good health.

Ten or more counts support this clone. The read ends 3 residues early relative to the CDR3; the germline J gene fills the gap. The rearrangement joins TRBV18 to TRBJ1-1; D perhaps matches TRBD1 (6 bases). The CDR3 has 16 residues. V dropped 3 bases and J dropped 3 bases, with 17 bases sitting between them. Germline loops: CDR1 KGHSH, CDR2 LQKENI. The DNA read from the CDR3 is TGTGCCAGCTCACCGGTCCCAGGGGTGGGGTACACTGAA. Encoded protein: CASSPVPGVGYTE. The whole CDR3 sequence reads CASSPVPGVGYTEAFF.

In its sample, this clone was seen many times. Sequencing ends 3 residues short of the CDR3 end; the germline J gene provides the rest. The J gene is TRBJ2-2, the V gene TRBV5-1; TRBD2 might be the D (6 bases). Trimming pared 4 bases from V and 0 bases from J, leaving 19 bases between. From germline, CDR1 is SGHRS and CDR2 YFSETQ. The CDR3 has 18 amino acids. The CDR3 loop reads CASSPQEVGGPNTGELFF. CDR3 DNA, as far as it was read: TGCGCCAGCAGCCCCCAGGAGGTCGGGGGACCGAACACCGGGGAG.

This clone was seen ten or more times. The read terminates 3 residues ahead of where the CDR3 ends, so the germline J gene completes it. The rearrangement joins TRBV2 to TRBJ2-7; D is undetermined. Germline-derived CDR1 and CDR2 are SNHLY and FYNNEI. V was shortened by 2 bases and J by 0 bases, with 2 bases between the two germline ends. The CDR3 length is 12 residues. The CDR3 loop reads CASSELSYEQYF. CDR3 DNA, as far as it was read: TGTGCCAGCAGTGAACTCTCCTACGAG.

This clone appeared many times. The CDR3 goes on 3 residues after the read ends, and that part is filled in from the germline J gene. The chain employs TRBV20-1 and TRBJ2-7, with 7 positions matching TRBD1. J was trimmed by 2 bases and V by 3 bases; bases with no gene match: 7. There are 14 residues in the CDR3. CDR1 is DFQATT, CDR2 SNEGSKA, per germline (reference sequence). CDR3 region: CSASPGQRTYEQYF. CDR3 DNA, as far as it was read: TGCAGTGCTAGCCCGGGACAGAGGACCTACGAG.

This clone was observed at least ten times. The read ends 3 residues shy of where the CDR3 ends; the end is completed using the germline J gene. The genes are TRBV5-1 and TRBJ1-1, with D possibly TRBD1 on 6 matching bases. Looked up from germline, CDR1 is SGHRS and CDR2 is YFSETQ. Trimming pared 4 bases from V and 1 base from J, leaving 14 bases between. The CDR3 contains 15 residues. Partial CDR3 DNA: TGCGCCAGCAGCGGGAACAGGGAGAGGAACACTGAA. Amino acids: CASSGNRERNTE. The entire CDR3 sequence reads CASSGNRERNTEAFF.

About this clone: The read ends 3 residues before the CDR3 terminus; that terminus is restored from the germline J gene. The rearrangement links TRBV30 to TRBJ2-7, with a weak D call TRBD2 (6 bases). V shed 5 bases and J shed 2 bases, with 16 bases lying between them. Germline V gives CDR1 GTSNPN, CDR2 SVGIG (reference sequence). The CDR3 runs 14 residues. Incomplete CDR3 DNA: TGTGCCTGGGGCCCGAAGGGCGGGACCTACGAG. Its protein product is CAWGPKGGTYE. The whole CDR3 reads CAWGPKGGTYEQYF.

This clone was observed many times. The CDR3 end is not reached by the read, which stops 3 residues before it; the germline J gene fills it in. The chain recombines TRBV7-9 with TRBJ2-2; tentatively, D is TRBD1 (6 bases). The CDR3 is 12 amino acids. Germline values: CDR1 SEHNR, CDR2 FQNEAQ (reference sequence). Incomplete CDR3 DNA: TGTGCTGGGGGCCTCCCCCCCGGGGAG. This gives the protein CAGGLPPGE. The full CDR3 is CAGGLPPGELFF. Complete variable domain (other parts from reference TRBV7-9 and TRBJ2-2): DTGVSQNPRHKITKRGQNVTFRCDPISEHNRLYWYRQTLGQGPEFLTYFQNEAQLEKSRLLSDRFSAERPKGSFSTLEIQRTEQGDSAMYLCAGGLPPGELFFGEGSRLTVL.

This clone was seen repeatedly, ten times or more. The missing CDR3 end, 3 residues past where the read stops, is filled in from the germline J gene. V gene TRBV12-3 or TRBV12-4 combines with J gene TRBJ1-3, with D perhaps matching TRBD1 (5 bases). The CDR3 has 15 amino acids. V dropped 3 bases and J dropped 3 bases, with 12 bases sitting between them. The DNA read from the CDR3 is TGTGCCAGCAGTTTCCACGGGGGGAGTGGAAACACC. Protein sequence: CASSFHGGSGNT. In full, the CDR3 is CASSFHGGSGNTIYF.

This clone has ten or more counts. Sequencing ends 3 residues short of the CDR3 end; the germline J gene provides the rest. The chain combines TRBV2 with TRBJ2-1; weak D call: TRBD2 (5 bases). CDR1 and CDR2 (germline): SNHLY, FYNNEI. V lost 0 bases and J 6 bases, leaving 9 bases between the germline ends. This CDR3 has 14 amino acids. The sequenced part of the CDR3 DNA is TGTGCCAGCAGTGAAGCGCTTCGGGGCAATGAG. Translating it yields CASSEALRGNE. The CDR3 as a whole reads CASSEALRGNEQFF.

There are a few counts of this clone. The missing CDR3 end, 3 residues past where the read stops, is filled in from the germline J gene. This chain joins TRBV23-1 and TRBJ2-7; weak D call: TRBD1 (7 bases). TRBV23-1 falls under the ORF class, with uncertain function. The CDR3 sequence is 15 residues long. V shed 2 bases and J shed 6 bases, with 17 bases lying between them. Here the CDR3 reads CASSQSWSGGREQYF. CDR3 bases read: TGCGCCAGCAGTCAAAGTTGGTCAGGGGGGCGCGAG.

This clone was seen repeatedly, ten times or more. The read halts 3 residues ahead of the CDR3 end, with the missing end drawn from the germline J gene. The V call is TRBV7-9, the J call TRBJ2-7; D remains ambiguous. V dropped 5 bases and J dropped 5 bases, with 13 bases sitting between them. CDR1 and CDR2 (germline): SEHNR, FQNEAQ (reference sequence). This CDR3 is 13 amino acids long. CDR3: CASSRDTEHEQYF. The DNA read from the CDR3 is TGTGCCAGCAGCCGAGATACAGAGCACGAG.

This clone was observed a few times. The CDR3 DNA, read in part, is TGCGCCAGCAGCGTGGGACCGGGACAGGGTCAAGATACG. Translating gives CASSVGPGQGQDT. The whole CDR3 protein reads CASSVGPGQGQDTQYF. The chain joins TRBV5-1 to TRBJ2-3, with 9 bases that match TRBD1. The CDR3 extends 3 residues past the end of the read, so its final part is completed from the germline J gene. The CDR3 extends over 16 amino acids. The germline V gene has CDR1 SGHRS and CDR2 YFSETQ. Trimming cost V 4 bases and J 5 bases; bases outside gene matches: 11.

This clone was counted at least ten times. The CDR3 DNA, read in part, is TGTGCCACCTCCGCGGGGCGGAGTGAG. This gives the protein CATSAGRSE. The full CDR3 reads CATSAGRSEQFF. The V gene is TRBV19, the J gene TRBJ2-1; TRBD2 might be the D (6 bases). The CDR3 extends 3 residues past the end of the read, so its final part is completed from the germline J gene. The CDR3 consists of 12 residues. CDR1 is LNHDA and CDR2 is SQIVND in the germline V gene (reference sequence). Trimming cost V 10 bases and J 9 bases, with 16 bases left between them.

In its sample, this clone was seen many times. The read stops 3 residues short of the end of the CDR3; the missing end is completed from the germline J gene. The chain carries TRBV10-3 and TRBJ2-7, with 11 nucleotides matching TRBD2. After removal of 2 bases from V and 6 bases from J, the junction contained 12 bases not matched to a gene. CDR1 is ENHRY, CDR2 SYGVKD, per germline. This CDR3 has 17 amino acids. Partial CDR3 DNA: TGTGCCATCAGTGAGCCTGGGACTAGCGGCCCAAGGGGCGAG. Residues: CAISEPGTSGPRGE. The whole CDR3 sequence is CAISEPGTSGPRGEQYF.

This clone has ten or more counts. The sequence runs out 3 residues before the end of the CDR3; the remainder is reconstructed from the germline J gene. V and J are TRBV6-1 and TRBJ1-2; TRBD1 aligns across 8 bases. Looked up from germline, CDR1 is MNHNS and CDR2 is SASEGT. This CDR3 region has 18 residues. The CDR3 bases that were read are TGTGCCAGCAGTGAAGCAGCCTGGGCCAGGGGGCCACTGGAAGGC. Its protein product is CASSEAAWARGPLEG. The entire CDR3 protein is CASSEAAWARGPLEGYTF.

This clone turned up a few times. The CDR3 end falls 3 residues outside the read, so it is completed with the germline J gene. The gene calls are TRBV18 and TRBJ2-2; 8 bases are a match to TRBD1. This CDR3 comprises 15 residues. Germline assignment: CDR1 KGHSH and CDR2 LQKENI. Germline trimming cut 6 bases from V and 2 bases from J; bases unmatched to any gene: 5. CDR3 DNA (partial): TGTGCCAGCTCGCGGACAGGGTTTAACACCGGGGAG. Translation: CASSRTGFNTGE. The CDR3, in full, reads CASSRTGFNTGELFF.